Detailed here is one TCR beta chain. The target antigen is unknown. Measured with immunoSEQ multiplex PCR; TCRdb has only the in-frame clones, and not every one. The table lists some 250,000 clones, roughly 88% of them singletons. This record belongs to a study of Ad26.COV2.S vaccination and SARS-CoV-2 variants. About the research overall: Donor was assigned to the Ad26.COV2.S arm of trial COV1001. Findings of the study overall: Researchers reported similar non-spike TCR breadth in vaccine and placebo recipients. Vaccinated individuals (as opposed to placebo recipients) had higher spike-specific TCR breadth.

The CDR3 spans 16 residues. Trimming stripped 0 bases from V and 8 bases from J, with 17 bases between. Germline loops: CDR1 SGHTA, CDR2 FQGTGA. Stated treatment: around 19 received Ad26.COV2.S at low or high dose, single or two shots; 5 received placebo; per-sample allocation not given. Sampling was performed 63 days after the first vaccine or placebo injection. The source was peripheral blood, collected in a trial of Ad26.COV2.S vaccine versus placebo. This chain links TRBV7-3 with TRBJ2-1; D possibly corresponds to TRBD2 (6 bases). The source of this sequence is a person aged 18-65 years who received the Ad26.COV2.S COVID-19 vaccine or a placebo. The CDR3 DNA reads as TGTGCCAGCAGCTTAACGGCGGGACTTGTGTTGGATGAGCAGTTCTTC. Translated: CASSLTAGLVLDEQFF.